These 19 T cell receptor beta chains were sequenced from one sample in a study of CD8 T cells in Susac syndrome (dated by TCRdb to between 2018 and 2020). The library was made by the immunoSEQ multiplex PCR assay. RNA was extracted with the RNeasy kit and about 0.45 to 1 ug was reverse transcribed using random hexamers. TCRdb reworked the public reads: Q25 trimming with fastp, MiXCR clone assembly, productive beta chains retained. Each record represents a unique CDR3 protein, reported with the most common genes and DNA among its rows. The sample table records 170,000 or so distinct CDR3 sequences; 93% of these occur just once. Around 0.1% of the sample is taken by the ten largest. Material: CD4+ T cells from PBMCs. These receptors were taken from a human donor with multiple sclerosis.

The V gene is TRBV7-2, the J gene TRBJ2-1; maybe TRBD2 (6 bases). Germline CDR1 is SGHTA and CDR2 is FQGNSA. The CDR3 is 15 residues long. The V end lost 0 bases, the J end lost 9 bases, and 15 bases lay between the germline ends. CDR3 DNA: TGTGCCAGCAGCTTAGCGCTGGGGGGAGGAAGTGAGCAGTTCTTC. The encoded protein is CASSLALGGGSEQFF.

The CDR3 nucleotides read TGCAGTGCTAGAGACCCCAGGGGAGGGGGTACTGAAGCTTTCTTT. This encodes CSARDPRGGGTEAFF. V gene TRBV20-1 combines with J gene TRBJ1-1, with a tentative D call TRBD1 (6 bases). This CDR3 contains 15 residues. V was trimmed by 0 bases and J by 5 bases, leaving 16 bases between them. Germline assignment: CDR1 DFQATT and CDR2 SNEGSKA (reference sequence).

The chain is built from TRBV7-2 and TRBJ1-3; D unclear. This CDR3 comprises 15 residues. Trimming cost V 4 bases and J 0 bases, with 10 bases left between them. CDR1 is SGHTA and CDR2 is FQGNSA in the germline V gene. CDR3 region: CASSSPAGSGNTIYF. The CDR3 coding sequence is TGTGCCAGCAGCTCCCCGGCGGGCTCTGGAAACACCATATATTTT.

The chain combines TRBV27 with TRBJ2-5, with no clear D. This CDR3 has 13 amino acids. Germline lookup yields CDR1 MNHEY and CDR2 SMNVEV (reference sequence). The V end lost 2 bases, the J end lost 4 bases, and 8 bases lay between the germline ends. Written as DNA, the CDR3 is TGTGCCAGCAGTTTAAGGGCCACAGAGACCCAGTACTTC. It is translated as CASSLRATETQYF.

This chain connects TRBV10-3 to TRBJ2-7; TRBD1 agrees at 8 bases. The V and J ends lost 6 bases and 3 bases, in that order; junction bases with no gene match: 7. In germline, CDR1 is ENHRY, CDR2 SYGVKD. This CDR3 contains 14 residues. The CDR3 DNA follows: TGTGCCATCAGACGGACAGGGAATAACTACGAGCAGTACTTC. Its protein is CAIRRTGNNYEQYF.

The rearrangement joins TRBV6-5 to TRBJ1-2; 7 bases are shared with TRBD1. The CDR3 length is 12 residues. V shed 6 bases, J shed 5 bases, and the junction held 3 bases outside the gene matches. Per the germline V gene, CDR1 is MNHEY and CDR2 is SVGAGI. In nucleotides, the CDR3 is TGTGCCAGCAGCAAGACAGGGTATGGCTACACCTTC. Protein product: CASSKTGYGYTF.

The chain has TRBV24-1 and TRBJ1-1; D possibly corresponds to TRBD1 (5 bases). The V end was cut by 4 bases, the J end by 5 bases, with 7 bases between. The CDR3 loop spans 12 amino acids. CDR1 is KGHDR, CDR2 SFDVKD, per germline. The CDR3 loop is CATSDQGTEAFF. CDR3 nucleotide sequence: TGTGCCACCAGTGACCAGGGAACTGAAGCTTTCTTT.

V is TRBV20-1 and J is TRBJ2-3, with D perhaps TRBD1 or TRBD2 (5 bases each). The CDR3 consists of 14 residues. The germline V gene has CDR1 DFQATT and CDR2 SNEGSKA (reference sequence). Trimming cost V 1 base and J 2 bases, with 10 bases left between them. The CDR3 loop reads CSARAGTVTDTQYF. DNA for the CDR3: TGCAGTGCTAGAGCCGGGACGGTCACAGATACGCAGTATTTT.

The chain combines TRBV28 with TRBJ1-4; D is possibly TRBD1 (5 bases). CDR1 and CDR2 from the germline V gene are MDHEN and SYDVKM. The CDR3 has 16 amino acids. Trimming removed 5 bases from V and 0 bases from J, with 13 bases in between. CDR3 amino acids: CASSGRAASTNEKLFF. CDR3 DNA sequence: TGTGCCAGCAGTGGCAGGGCGGCCTCAACTAATGAAAAACTGTTTTTT. Full variable domain (outside the CDR3, taken from reference TRBV28 and TRBJ1-4): DVKVTQSSRYLVKRTGEKVFLECVQDMDHENMFWYRQDPGLGLRLIYFSYDVKMKEKGDIPEGYSVSREKKERFSLILESASTNQTSMYLCASSGRAASTNEKLFFGSGTQLSVL.

V usage is TRBV20-1 and J usage is TRBJ1-3; D might be TRBD1 (5 bases). The germline gives CDR1 DFQATT, CDR2 SNEGSKA (reference sequence). The CDR3 consists of 14 residues. V gave up 3 bases and J gave up 4 bases, with 13 bases separating them. This chain's CDR3 is CSASVSRTGNTIYF. CDR3 coding DNA: TGCAGTGCTAGTGTTTCCCGGACAGGAAACACCATATATTTT.

The chain links TRBV5-6 to TRBJ1-1; 9 nucleotides line up with TRBD1. The CDR3 contains 15 residues. With V trimmed by 1 base and J by 4 bases, 5 bases remained unmatched. Germline assignment: CDR1 SGHDT and CDR2 YYEEEE. As DNA, the CDR3 is TGTGCCAGCAGCTTGTATGACAGGGGGTCCACTGAAGCTTTCTTT. As protein: CASSLYDRGSTEAFF.

V gene TRBV7-9 combines with J gene TRBJ1-5, with 9 bases fitting TRBD1. V gave up 0 bases and J gave up 9 bases; unmatched junction bases: 6. CDR3 size: 15 residues. The germline gives CDR1 SEHNR, CDR2 FQNEAQ (reference sequence). This chain's CDR3 is CASSLAGTGSGPQHF. The CDR3 coding sequence is TGTGCCAGCAGCTTAGCGGGGACAGGGAGTGGGCCCCAGCATTTT.

V is TRBV4-3 and J is TRBJ2-1, with 7 bases lining up with TRBD2. The V gene's germline CDR1 is LGHNA and CDR2 YSLEER. V lost 3 bases, J lost 2 bases, and 13 bases stayed unmatched. The CDR3 runs 18 residues. The CDR3 nucleotides read TGCGCCAGCAGCCAGGACCTCCTTGGGAGCGGGGCCTACAATGAGCAGTTCTTC. Amino acid sequence: CASSQDLLGSGAYNEQFF.

This chain joins TRBV4-2 and TRBJ1-2; no reliable D call. The V gene lost 3 bases and the J gene lost 0 bases, with 8 bases spanning the gap. This CDR3 region has 14 residues. The germline CDR1 and CDR2 sequences are LGHNA and YNFKEQ. CDR3 residues: CASSQTPANYGYTF. CDR3 nucleotide sequence: TGTGCCAGCAGCCAGACCCCCGCTAACTATGGCTACACCTTC.

This rearrangement joins TRBV2 to TRBJ2-7; D is possibly TRBD2 (5 bases). The CDR3 is made up of 14 amino acids. The V end was cut by 6 bases, the J end by 0 bases, with 12 bases between. Looked up from germline, CDR1 is SNHLY and CDR2 is FYNNEI. The CDR3 DNA sequence: TGTGCCAGCAGATTGGACTCGGGCTCCTACGAGCAGTACTTC. Translating it yields CASRLDSGSYEQYF.

A few counts support this clonotype. The J gene is TRBJ2-7, the V gene TRBV28; 8 bases are shared with TRBD2. This CDR3 spans 14 amino acids. Trimming removed 5 bases from V and 2 bases from J; junction bases left unmatched: 5. Germline CDR1 reads MDHEN; CDR2 reads SYDVKM. The CDR3 loop reads CASSDSGTPYEQYF. As DNA, the CDR3 is TGTGCCAGCAGTGATAGCGGGACCCCCTACGAGCAGTACTTC.

The chain employs TRBV28 and TRBJ1-1; weak D call: TRBD1 (6 bases). Trimming stripped 3 bases from V and 8 bases from J, with 22 bases between. The length of the CDR3 is 16 residues. Germline CDR1 is MDHEN and CDR2 is SYDVKM. The CDR3 DNA is TGTGCCAGCAGTTTCGGGGGAGGGGGAGCTGCGAGAGAAGCTTTCTTT. This translates into CASSFGGGGAAREAFF. Full variable domain (missing parts from reference TRBV28 and TRBJ1-1): DVKVTQSSRYLVKRTGEKVFLECVQDMDHENMFWYRQDPGLGLRLIYFSYDVKMKEKGDIPEGYSVSREKKERFSLILESASTNQTSMYLCASSFGGGGAAREAFFGQGTRLTVV.

The CDR3 DNA sequence: TGTGCCGGCAAAAGCGGGAGCCAAGAGACCCAGTACTTC. Translating it yields CAGKSGSQETQYF. This chain links TRBV7-2 with TRBJ2-5, with 8 bases that match TRBD2. Germline lookup yields CDR1 SGHTA and CDR2 FQGNSA. Germline trimming cut 11 bases from V and 1 base from J; bases unmatched to any gene: 6. The CDR3 runs 13 residues.

The CDR3 DNA sequence: TGTGCCAGCATTACGTCCCCAGGCGGGCATGAGCAGTTCTTC. It yields the protein CASITSPGGHEQFF. The chain couples TRBV21-1 to TRBJ2-1; TRBD1 reflects the table's D call only, with no check against the DNA. TRBV21-1 is shown as a pseudogene. This CDR3 is built from 14 residues.